The 31 T cell receptor beta chains given below trace back to one sample, sequenced in a study of radiotherapy plus CTLA-4 blockade in lung cancer. Sequencing used immunoSEQ multiplex PCR; TCRdb keeps in-frame clones, though not all of them. The sample records tens of thousands of clones, around 76% being singletons. The input for sequencing was peripheral blood, taken from a patient treated with radiotherapy plus ipilimumab. These receptors originate from a human donor with non-small cell lung cancer whose response to radiotherapy plus ipilimumab could not be evaluated. Some clones in this sample may be carry-over from other donors' samples.

This clone occurred a few times. The chain combines TRBV6-5 with TRBJ1-5; TRBD1 matches 7 bases. The V and J ends lost 5 bases and 0 bases, in that order; junction bases with no gene match: 4. CDR3 length equals 15 residues. Germline values: CDR1 MNHEY, CDR2 SVGAGI. CDR3 in amino acids: CASSHNRGSNQPQHF. The CDR3 nucleotides are TGTGCCAGCAGTCATAACAGGGGTAGCAATCAGCCCCAGCATTTT.

This clone was seen only once. The CDR3 protein is CASSRQGRETQYF. The CDR3, as DNA: TGTGCCAGTAGCCGACAGGGGCGGGAGACCCAGTACTTC. The chain is built from TRBV19 and TRBJ2-5; 8 nucleotides align to TRBD1. The CDR3 length is 13 residues. The V and J ends lost 6 bases and 5 bases, in that order; junction bases with no gene match: 5. The germline gives CDR1 LNHDA, CDR2 SQIVND (reference sequence).

This chain's CDR3 is CASSYSSGEQYF. DNA for the CDR3: TGTGCCAGCAGTTACTCGTCGGGGGAGCAGTACTTC. This chain links TRBV6-6 with TRBJ2-7; D perhaps matches TRBD2 (5 bases). The CDR3 consists of 12 residues. V lost 0 bases to trimming and J lost 7 bases, with 7 bases between them. Germline V gene data show CDR1 as MNHNY and CDR2 as SVGAGI (reference sequence).

The genes are TRBV7-2 and TRBJ1-3; D is unclear. The germline V and J ends were trimmed by 5 bases and 0 bases, with 11 bases remaining between them. Germline CDR1 is SGHTA and CDR2 is FQGNSA. The CDR3 runs 15 residues. This CDR3 is CASSPPMSSGNTIYF. CDR3 coding DNA: TGTGCCAGCAGCCCGCCGATGAGCTCTGGAAACACCATATATTTT. The full variable domain, rest sourced from reference TRBV7-2 and TRBJ1-3, is GAGVSQSPSNKVTEKGKDVELRCDPISGHTALYWYRQSLGQGLEFLIYFQGNSAPDKSGLPSDRFSAERTGGSVSTLTIQRTQQEDSAVYLCASSPPMSSGNTIYFGEGSWLTVV.

This clone was seen more than once but under ten times. The chain has TRBV4-1 and TRBJ1-4, with D possibly being TRBD1 (5 bases). Trimming removed 4 bases at V and 8 bases at J, with 14 bases between. Germline V gene data show CDR1 as MGHRA and CDR2 as YSYEKL. The CDR3 extends over 14 amino acids. The DNA for the CDR3 is TGCGCCAGCAGCCTAGGGACTGGGGGAGAAAAACTGTTTTTT. It translates to CASSLGTGGEKLFF.

The rearrangement joins TRBV19 to TRBJ2-4, with 9 bases aligning to TRBD1. V was pared by 4 bases and J by 5 bases, with 6 bases of the junction left unmatched. The CDR3 length is 15 residues. The germline V gene has CDR1 LNHDA and CDR2 SQIVND (reference sequence). CDR3 loop: CASSTPRTGENIQYF. The CDR3 nucleotides are TGTGCCAGTAGTACCCCGAGGACAGGGGAAAACATTCAGTACTTC.

This sequence joins TRBV11-1 and TRBJ2-3, with 7 positions matching TRBD2. Germline CDR1 and CDR2: SGHAT and FQDESV (reference sequence). CDR3 length: 16 residues. The V gene end was trimmed by 2 bases and the J gene end by 2 bases; junction bases not matched to a gene: 7. The CDR3 sequence is CASSLWASGPTDTQYF. CDR3 coding DNA: TGTGCCAGCAGCTTATGGGCTAGCGGCCCCACAGATACGCAGTATTTT. The entire variable domain, with the rest obtained from reference TRBV11-1 and TRBJ2-3, is as follows: EAEVAQSPRYKITEKSQAVAFWCDPISGHATLYWYRQILGQGPELLVQFQDESVVDDSQLPKDRFSAERLKGVDSTLKIQPAELGDSAMYLCASSLWASGPTDTQYFGPGTRLTVL.

The chain employs TRBV6-5 and TRBJ1-1; TRBD1 matches 9 bases. CDR3 length equals 14 residues. The trim removed 7 bases at V and 5 bases at J, leaving 8 bases unmatched. CDR1 is MNHEY and CDR2 is SVGAGI in the germline V gene. For the CDR3, the DNA is TGTGCCAGCAAAAGACAGGGGGGCTCTACTGAAGCTTTCTTT. It codes for CASKRQGGSTEAFF.

The sample holds a few counts of this clone. The rearrangement joins TRBV6-6 to TRBJ1-5; the match to TRBD1 covers 7 bases. CDR3 length: 14 amino acids. CDR1 is MNHNY and CDR2 is SVGAGI in the germline V gene (reference sequence). V was pared by 6 bases and J by 2 bases, with 4 bases of the junction left unmatched. CDR3 nucleotide sequence: TGTGCCAGCAGGCAGGGGGTTGGCAATCAGCCCCAGCATTTT. Amino acid sequence: CASRQGVGNQPQHF.

The chain is built from TRBV7-6 and TRBJ1-3; 7 bases match TRBD1. This CDR3 is built from 14 residues. Germline loops: CDR1 SGHVS, CDR2 FNYEAQ. J was trimmed by 1 base and V by 4 bases; bases with no gene match: 1. The CDR3 sequence: CASSSTGSGNTIYF. For the CDR3, the DNA is TGTGCCAGCAGCTCGACAGGGTCTGGAAACACCATATATTTT.

The rearrangement uses TRBV4-3 and TRBJ1-3; possible D gene TRBD1, 6 bases. The CDR3 contains 15 residues. The germline V and J ends were trimmed by 1 base and 1 base, with 8 bases remaining between them. In germline, CDR1 is LGHNA, CDR2 YSLEER. The CDR3 sequence: CASSQGQVSGNTIYF. The CDR3 region has the DNA TGCGCCAGCAGCCAAGGACAGGTGTCTGGAAACACCATATATTTT.

The chain employs TRBV10-3 and TRBJ1-1; 9 bases match TRBD1. Germline trimming cut 10 bases from V and 7 bases from J; bases unmatched to any gene: 7. The CDR3 is 12 amino acids. The germline CDR1 and CDR2 sequences are ENHRY and SYGVKD. The CDR3 loop is CATNRGQGEAFF. The CDR3 DNA is TGTGCCACCAACAGGGGGCAGGGTGAAGCTTTCTTT.

The J gene is TRBJ1-1, the V gene TRBV6-4, with D hard to call. This CDR3 comprises 13 residues. V lost 3 bases and J lost 6, with 11 bases in between. Germline CDR1 reads MRHNA; CDR2 reads SNTAGT. The CDR3 spells CASSEQAGSEAFF. For the CDR3, the DNA is TGTGCCAGCAGTGAGCAGGCGGGCTCTGAAGCTTTCTTT.

The chain employs TRBV19 and TRBJ2-7, with 8 bases aligning to TRBD1. Germline V lookup: CDR1 LNHDA, CDR2 SQIVND (reference sequence). V shed 10 bases and J 6 bases; nucleotides not matched to a gene: 14. The CDR3 extends over 14 amino acids. As DNA, the CDR3 is TGTGCCACCTCGGACAGGGATAAGTTTGGCGAGCAGTACTTC. Protein sequence: CATSDRDKFGEQYF.

The rearrangement uses TRBV9 and TRBJ1-4, with no clear D. The CDR3 is 15 residues long. Between the trimmed V and J ends, which lost 5 bases and 8 bases, there was a span of 19 bases. Germline assignment: CDR1 SGDLS and CDR2 YYNGEE. The CDR3 nucleotides read TGTGCCAGCAGTCGACAAGACGGCCAAGGAGAAAAACTGTTTTTT. It specifies CASSRQDGQGEKLFF.

V usage is TRBV18 and J usage is TRBJ1-1, with TRBD1 matching over 8 bases. Unmatched junction bases numbered 4, after V lost 6 bases and J lost 1 base. Germline CDR1 is KGHSH and CDR2 is LQKENI. This CDR3 is 14 amino acids long. In DNA form, the CDR3 reads TGTGCCAGCTCCTGGACAGGGTCGAACACTGAAGCTTTCTTT. Protein product: CASSWTGSNTEAFF. Supplemented by reference TRBV18 and TRBJ1-1, the full variable domain reads NAGVMQNPRHLVRRRGQEARLRCSPMKGHSHVYWYRQLPEEGLKFMVYLQKENIIDESGMPKERFSAEFPKEGPSILRIQQVVRGDSAAYFCASSWTGSNTEAFFGQGTRLTVV.

The chain uses TRBV20-1 and TRBJ1-2; a weak D match, TRBD1 (6 bases). Germline lookup yields CDR1 DFQATT and CDR2 SNEGSKA (reference sequence). The CDR3 has 11 residues. Trimming pared 2 bases from V and 6 bases from J, leaving 7 bases between. CDR3 region: CSARPGDGYTF. CDR3 DNA sequence: TGCAGTGCTAGACCAGGGGATGGCTACACCTTC.

The gene calls are TRBV2 and TRBJ2-1; 7 positions match TRBD1. This CDR3 is 15 amino acids long. Losses at the gene ends were 6 bases for V and 1 base for J; bases not matched to a gene: 6. Looked up from germline, CDR1 is SNHLY and CDR2 is FYNNEI. The CDR3: CASSPRQGSYNEQFF. CDR3 bases: TGTGCCAGCAGCCCGAGACAGGGATCCTACAATGAGCAGTTCTTC.

This clone was counted once. The V gene is TRBV28, the J gene TRBJ1-4, with D maybe TRBD1 (6 bases). The germline CDR1 and CDR2 sequences are MDHEN and SYDVKM. This CDR3 spans 15 amino acids. Deletions cut 4 bases from V and 0 bases from J, with 9 bases between. The DNA of the CDR3 is TGTGCCAGCAGTTCAAGACAGGCAACTAATGAAAAACTGTTTTTT. It translates to CASSSRQATNEKLFF.

The genes are TRBV7-9 and TRBJ1-2; D gene uncertain. CDR1 is SEHNR, CDR2 FQNEAQ, per germline (reference sequence). The V gene lost 5 bases and the J gene lost 8 bases, with 15 bases spanning the gap. The CDR3 loop spans 13 amino acids. The CDR3, as DNA: TGTGCCAGCAGCGGTAATCTAAACCTCGGCTACACCTTC. Its protein is CASSGNLNLGYTF. The variable domain in full, completed from reference TRBV7-9 and TRBJ1-2, reads DTGVSQNPRHKITKRGQNVTFRCDPISEHNRLYWYRQTLGQGPEFLTYFQNEAQLEKSRLLSDRFSAERPKGSFSTLEIQRTEQGDSAMYLCASSGNLNLGYTFGSGTRLTVV.

This chain uses TRBV7-9 with TRBJ2-5; unclear D gene. Germline values: CDR1 SEHNR, CDR2 FQNEAQ (reference sequence). Between the trimmed V and J ends, which lost 2 bases and 5 bases, there was a span of 6 bases. This CDR3 contains 12 residues. The CDR3 loop reads CASSLTEETQYF. In DNA, the CDR3 is TGTGCCAGCAGCTTAACGGAGGAGACCCAGTACTTC. Drawing the rest from reference TRBV7-9 and TRBJ2-5, the complete variable domain is DTGVSQNPRHKITKRGQNVTFRCDPISEHNRLYWYRQTLGQGPEFLTYFQNEAQLEKSRLLSDRFSAERPKGSFSTLEIQRTEQGDSAMYLCASSLTEETQYFGPGTRLLVL.

The chain links TRBV6-5 to TRBJ1-2, with a tentative D call TRBD1 (6 bases). The CDR3 runs to 14 residues. V lost 3 bases, J lost 7 bases, and 15 bases lay in between. The germline V gene encodes CDR1 MNHEY and CDR2 SVGAGI. Here the CDR3 DNA reads TGTGCCAGCAGTTATTCCGACAGGCAGAGTGGCTACACCTTC. This translates into CASSYSDRQSGYTF.

The V call is TRBV5-1, the J call TRBJ2-7, with TRBD1 identical over 10 bases. This CDR3 contains 16 residues. Germline V lookup: CDR1 SGHRS, CDR2 YFSETQ. Losses at the gene ends were 3 bases for V and 1 base for J; bases not matched to a gene: 7. This CDR3 is CASSSGPGQGSYEQYF. The DNA of the CDR3 is TGCGCCAGCAGCTCCGGACCGGGACAGGGGTCCTACGAGCAGTACTTC.

Points on this clone: Other DNA sequences within the sample encode an identical CDR3. The chain carries TRBV5-6 and TRBJ2-7; the match to TRBD1 covers 7 bases. This CDR3 is 13 amino acids long. Germline CDR1 reads SGHDT; CDR2 reads YYEEEE. After removal of 4 bases from V and 4 bases from J, the junction contained 5 bases not matched to a gene. CDR3 in DNA: TGTGCCAGCAGCCCTGGGACAGCGTACGAGCAGTACTTC. This codes for CASSPGTAYEQYF. The full variable domain, completed using reference TRBV5-6 and TRBJ2-7, is DAGVTQSPTHLIKTRGQQVTLRCSPKSGHDTVSWYQQALGQGPQFIFQYYEEEERQRGNFPDRFSGHQFPNYSSELNVNALLLGDSALYLCASSPGTAYEQYFGPGTRLTVT.

The rearrangement joins TRBV9 to TRBJ2-3; 8 nucleotides line up with TRBD2. The germline gives CDR1 SGDLS, CDR2 YYNGEE. J gave up 4 bases and V 4 bases, and 8 bases lay outside the gene matches. This CDR3 has 15 residues. In nucleotides, the CDR3 is TGTGCCAGCAGCTCCCAGGGACTAGGGGCAGATACGCAGTATTTT. Translating it yields CASSSQGLGADTQYF.

This clone is classed as medium-sized. The V call is TRBV7-9, the J call TRBJ1-6; D gene ambiguous. The CDR3 runs to 14 residues. CDR1 is SEHNR and CDR2 is FQNEAQ in the germline V gene (reference sequence). V lost 3 bases, J lost 5 bases, and 8 bases lay in between. The CDR3 is CASSFLADNSPLHF. The CDR3 nucleotides are TGTGCCAGCAGCTTCCTAGCGGATAATTCACCCCTCCACTTT.

The chain uses TRBV5-1 and TRBJ2-7; no reliable D call. Trimming pared 4 bases from V and 0 bases from J, leaving 5 bases between. The CDR3 is made up of 12 amino acids. Germline CDR1 SGHRS, CDR2 YFSETQ. The CDR3 nucleotides read TGCGCCAGCAGCGCGAGCTCCTACGAGCAGTACTTC. Residues: CASSASSYEQYF.

This chain uses TRBV9 with TRBJ1-5, with D perhaps matching TRBD1 (5 bases). This CDR3 has 14 residues. V was shortened by 4 bases and J by 4 bases, with 12 bases between the two germline ends. The V gene's germline CDR1 is SGDLS and CDR2 YYNGEE. This CDR3 reads CASSTTDQNQPQHF. CDR3 sequence (DNA): TGTGCCAGCAGCACGACAGACCAGAATCAGCCCCAGCATTTT.

CDR3 nucleotides: TGTGCCAGCAGGGAGCTAACTAATGAAAAACTGTTTTTT. Translated: CASRELTNEKLFF. The chain links TRBV5-6 to TRBJ1-4; no reliable D call. CDR3 length equals 13 residues. Trimming cost V 5 bases and J 1 base, with 6 bases left between them. Germline CDR1 is SGHDT and CDR2 is YYEEEE.

The chain employs TRBV28 and TRBJ2-6, with a possible D match to TRBD2 (5 bases). Germline assignment: CDR1 MDHEN and CDR2 SYDVKM. V lost 10 bases to trimming and J lost 0 bases, with 16 bases between them. CDR3 length equals 16 residues. The CDR3, as DNA: TGTGCCACCAGGACTGGCTCATACTCTGGGGCCAACGTCCTGACTTTC. Amino acid sequence: CATRTGSYSGANVLTF.

V and J are TRBV28 and TRBJ2-4; 12 bases fit TRBD2. This CDR3 is built from 18 residues. With 2 bases clipped from V and 2 bases from J, the junction kept 7 bases outside the gene matches. The germline V gene has CDR1 MDHEN and CDR2 SYDVKM. CDR3 DNA sequence: TGTGCCAGCAGTTTACCTAGCGGGGGGGCCGAAACCAAAAACATTCAGTACTTC. This gives the protein CASSLPSGGAETKNIQYF.